This T cell receptor beta chain was identified in a study of T-cell reconstitution after alpha-beta-depleted transplantation in children. Unique molecular identifiers were built into the TCRbeta library. TCRdb independently ran MiXCR on the PCR reads; one entry per CDR3 protein. This sample has hundreds of thousands of distinct CDR3 sequences, with approximately 19% found just once. Study results and limitations: About two months after transplant, alpha-beta T cells reportedly came from several hundred expanded graft clones.

This clonotype came up a few times. Its target is unknown. Here the sequenced sample was PBMCs, mostly from graft donor cells, taken 360 days after TCRalphabeta/CD19-depleted stem cell transplant. This clonotype was obtained from a male patient between 2 and 15 years old who had a stem cell transplant for acute lymphoblastic leukemia, so the T cells may come from the graft donor.

For the CDR3, the DNA is TGTGCCAGCCTGGGACAGGGGGAAAACATTCAGTACTTC. Translation: CASLGQGENIQYF. The chain recombines TRBV28 with TRBJ2-4; 11 bases fit TRBD1. CDR3 length: 13 amino acids. Germline V lookup: CDR1 MDHEN, CDR2 SYDVKM. V lost 8 bases, J lost 5 bases, and 2 bases stayed unmatched.